Listed below are T cell receptor beta chains from one sample, sequenced in a study of glioma-infiltrating T cells. TCRdb redid the calling of the multiplex PCR reads with MiXCR, one entry per CDR3 protein. This table holds around 170,000 distinct CDR3 sequences, around 40% found once. Sequenced sample: glioma tissue, nonneoplastic brain tissue, or PBMCs (not recorded which). These receptors came from a human donor with low-grade glioma or glioblastoma, undergoing nonglioma brain surgery, or in good health (not recorded which). The CDR3 runs from the conserved cysteine through the conserved F or W. Each record gives: CDR3 DNA, CDR3 protein, D gene, V gene, J gene, clone size. A D gene is named only where the DNA matches it firmly. For some rows the clone size is stated as once, few or many, or as a class when expanded; others skip it.

TGTGCCAGCAGTTCTCCCCCCACGGAGACCCAGTACTTC	CASSSPPTETQYF	-	TRBV28	TRBJ2-5	many
TGTGCCAGCACCAGGGAGCTTATCAACACTGAAGCTTTCTTT	CASTRELINTEAFF	-	TRBV6-2/TRBV6-3	TRBJ1-1	-
TGTGCCAGCAGTCAAGTGGGGTTGGGTTGGCAAGAGACCCAGTACTTC	CASSQVGLGWQETQYF	-	TRBV11-2	TRBJ2-5	-
TGTGCCAGCAGCCAAGACAAAGTCTCCTACGAGCAGTACTTC	CASSQDKVSYEQYF	-	TRBV3-1	TRBJ2-7	many
TGCGCCAGCAGCTTGGAGAGACAGCCGAACACCGGGGAGCTGTTTTTT	CASSLERQPNTGELFF	-	TRBV5-1	TRBJ2-2	-
TGTGCCAGCAGCTTGGGGGACAGAGACCAAGAGACCCAGTACTTC	CASSLGDRDQETQYF	TRBD1	TRBV5-4	TRBJ2-5	-
TGTGCCAGCAGCCAGGCCTACGAGCAGTACTTC	CASSQAYEQYF	-	TRBV14	TRBJ2-7	many
TGTGCCAGCAGCTTAGGGCTAGCGCGTACCTACGAGCAGTACTTC	CASSLGLARTYEQYF	-	TRBV7-8	TRBJ2-7	-
TGTGCCAGCAGTGACCCTCCAGGGACTGGAGAGTGGGGCACCGGGGAGCTGTTTTTT	CASSDPPGTGEWGTGELFF	-	TRBV2	TRBJ2-2	-
TGTGCCAGCGCGGACAGGAAATACACCGGGGAGCTGTTTTTT	CASADRKYTGELFF	TRBD1	TRBV6-1	TRBJ2-2	many
TGTGCCAGCAGCCGCATTGGTAACACCATATATTTT	CASSRIGNTIYF	-	TRBV3-1	TRBJ1-3	few
TGTGCCAGCAGCCGCGGGGGGCGGAGGCGCACAGATACGCAGTATTTT	CASSRGGRRRTDTQYF	TRBD2	TRBV5-4	TRBJ2-3	-
TGTGCCAGCAGCGAAGGGACCCCCGGGACTGAAGCTTTCTTT	CASSEGTPGTEAFF	-	TRBV12-3/TRBV12-4	TRBJ1-1	-
TGTGCCAGCAGACGAATATCAGGGGAGCAGTACTTC	CASRRISGEQYF	-	TRBV7-2	TRBJ2-7	-
TGTGCCGGCAGTGTCGGGGGGTACTACGAGCAGTACTTC	CAGSVGGYYEQYF	TRBD2	TRBV2	TRBJ2-7	-
TGTGCCAGCGCGTCGGGACGCCAGGGTCAGGCCCTCCACTTT	CASASGRQGQALHF	-	TRBV2	TRBJ1-6	few
TGCGCCAGCAGCCAATCTCCACTTACTAGCGGAACCTACAATGAGCAGTTCTTC	CASSQSPLTSGTYNEQFF	TRBD2	TRBV4-1	TRBJ2-1	-
TGTGCCAGAGCCCTCATAGCGGGACCCTACAATGAGCAGTTCTTC	CARALIAGPYNEQFF	TRBD2	TRBV9	TRBJ2-1	once
TGCGCCAGCAGCCAAGAGACGGGGGGCAGGGATGAGCAGTTCTTC	CASSQETGGRDEQFF	-	TRBV4-1	TRBJ2-1	few
TGTGCCAGCACCGACCTGACTAGCACAGATACGCAGTATTTT	CASTDLTSTDTQYF	-	TRBV7-9	TRBJ2-3	many
TGTGCCAGCAGTGACCACCAAGAGGGGGGGAGATGTTGCGAGCAGTACTTC	CASSDHQEGGRCCEQYF	-	TRBV2	TRBJ2-7	-
TGTGCCAGCAGTTCAGGGTTTTCAGGCTACGAGCAGTACTTC	CASSSGFSGYEQYF	-	TRBV28	TRBJ2-7	-
TGTGCCAGCAGTTTAACGTCTGGGGCCAACGTCCTGACTTTC	CASSLTSGANVLTF	-	TRBV28	TRBJ2-6	many
TGTGCCAGCAGCACTGGAGGGGGTAGGGAGACCCAGTACTTC	CASSTGGGRETQYF	-	TRBV28	TRBJ2-5	many
TGCAGTGCTAGCCAGACCTATGAGCAGTTCTTC	CSASQTYEQFF	-	TRBV20-1	TRBJ2-1	-
TGTGCCAGCAGTCCGGACGGATTAAGCACAGATACGCAGTATTTT	CASSPDGLSTDTQYF	-	TRBV28	TRBJ2-3	many
TGTGCCAGCAGCTTAATGGGCCCCGGGTCCTACGAGCAGTACTTC	CASSLMGPGSYEQYF	-	TRBV7-6	TRBJ2-7	-
TGTGCCAGCAGTTTTATTCAGGTCCGTAACACTGAAGCTTTCTTT	CASSFIQVRNTEAFF	-	TRBV28	TRBJ1-1	-
TGTGCCAGCAGTCTGACCAACAATGAGCAGTTCTTC	CASSLTNNEQFF	-	TRBV28	TRBJ2-1	many
TGTGCCAGCAGCTCCGATCTCTCCTACGAGCAGTACTTC	CASSSDLSYEQYF	-	TRBV7-2	TRBJ2-7	many
TGCGCCAGCAGCTTGACTAGCGGAAACAATGAGCAGTTCTTC	CASSLTSGNNEQFF	TRBD2	TRBV5-1	TRBJ2-1	-
TGTGCCAGCAGCTTGGGGCCTCCACAGGCCACCTACGAGCAGTACTTC	CASSLGPPQATYEQYF	-	TRBV5-4	TRBJ2-7	-
TGCAGTGCTATGGGAGAACGAGGCACAGATGCGCAGTATTTT	CSAMGERGTDAQYF	-	TRBV20-1	TRBJ2-3	-
TGTGCCAGCTCGCCTTTGGACAGTATAAACACTGAAGCTTTCTTT	CASSPLDSINTEAFF	-	TRBV18	TRBJ1-1	-
TGTGCCAGTAGTATTTGGGGGGCGCTAAGCAATGAGCAGTTCTTC	CASSIWGALSNEQFF	-	TRBV19	TRBJ2-1	-
TGCGCCAGCAGCCAAGAATCCGAACGGAGGACTGAAGCTTTCTTT	CASSQESERRTEAFF	-	TRBV4-1	TRBJ1-1	many
TGCGCCAGCAGCTTGATGGCCGGCAGCTCCTACGAGCAGTACTTC	CASSLMAGSSYEQYF	-	TRBV5-1	TRBJ2-7	few
TGCAGTGCTAGAGATCGAAGAGGGATCGACACTGAAGCTTTCTTT	CSARDRRGIDTEAFF	-	TRBV20-1	TRBJ1-1	many
TGTGCCAGCAAGGTGGAAACAGTCTATGGCTACACCTTC	CASKVETVYGYTF	-	TRBV2	TRBJ1-2	many
TGCCCCAGCAGCCAAGTCTCAACTAGCACAGATACGCAGTATTTT	CPSSQVSTSTDTQYF	-	TRBV4-1	TRBJ2-3	-
TGCAGTGCTAGAGATCCGGGACTAGCGTACGAGCAGTACTTC	CSARDPGLAYEQYF	TRBD2	TRBV20-1	TRBJ2-7	many
TGCAGTGCTCCAGATGCGGGGTTCAATGAGCAGTTCTTC	CSAPDAGFNEQFF	-	TRBV20-1	TRBJ2-1	many
TGCAGTGCTAGAGCTGGACAGGGAGGCGACGAGCAGTACTTC	CSARAGQGGDEQYF	TRBD1	TRBV20-1	TRBJ2-7	many
TGTGCCAGCAGTGAAAAGGGAACAGGGGGATACGAGCAGTACTTC	CASSEKGTGGYEQYF	TRBD1	TRBV6-1	TRBJ2-7	-
TGTGCCAGCACGGGAATCGAGGATTCTGCTTGCAATGAGCAGTTCTTC	CASTGIEDSACNEQFF	-	TRBV2	TRBJ2-1	-
TGTGCCAGTAGTATCCCTCCACAGGGGATGGGCAATCAGCCCCAGCATTTT	CASSIPPQGMGNQPQHF	TRBD1	TRBV19	TRBJ1-5	-
TGTGCCAGCAGCTTTCGGGGCCCAGACACAGATACGCAGTATTTT	CASSFRGPDTDTQYF	-	TRBV7-9	TRBJ2-3	-
TGTGCCAGCAGCCTCGGGCCTGACCTGGATACGCAGTATTTT	CASSLGPDLDTQYF	-	TRBV7-2	TRBJ2-3	many
TGTGCCAGCAGGAAACAGGGGGAGGGCCAGCCCCAGCATTTT	CASRKQGEGQPQHF	TRBD1	TRBV28	TRBJ1-5	many
TGTGCCATCCAGTACTCCCCCTTCTCCTACGAGCAGTACTTC	CAIQYSPFSYEQYF	-	TRBV6-1	TRBJ2-7	many
TGTGCCAGCAGTGACCCTAAGGGACTGGCTGACACAGATGCGCAGTATTTT	CASSDPKGLADTDAQYF	-	TRBV6-2/TRBV6-3	TRBJ2-3	-
TGTGCCTGGAGAAGGGTGGGGTACACTGAAGCTTTCTTT	CAWRRVGYTEAFF	-	TRBV30	TRBJ1-1	few
TGTGCCATCAGCGGATGGACGGCAGGGAGTATTTACAATGAGCAGTTCTTC	CAISGWTAGSIYNEQFF	-	TRBV10-3	TRBJ2-1	few
TGTGCCAGCTTCTGGCCCGGTGAGCAGTTCTTC	CASFWPGEQFF	-	TRBV6-1	TRBJ2-1	many
TGTGCCAGCAGAGGTTACTACGAGCAGTACTTC	CASRGYYEQYF	-	TRBV28	TRBJ2-7	-
TGTGCCAGCAGAGATCGGGGGGGCAATGAGCAGTTCTTC	CASRDRGGNEQFF	TRBD2	TRBV6-6	TRBJ2-1	-
TGTGCCAGCAGTTCCGGAGCGGGAATAGTCAATGAGCAGTTCTTC	CASSSGAGIVNEQFF	TRBD2	TRBV28	TRBJ2-1	many